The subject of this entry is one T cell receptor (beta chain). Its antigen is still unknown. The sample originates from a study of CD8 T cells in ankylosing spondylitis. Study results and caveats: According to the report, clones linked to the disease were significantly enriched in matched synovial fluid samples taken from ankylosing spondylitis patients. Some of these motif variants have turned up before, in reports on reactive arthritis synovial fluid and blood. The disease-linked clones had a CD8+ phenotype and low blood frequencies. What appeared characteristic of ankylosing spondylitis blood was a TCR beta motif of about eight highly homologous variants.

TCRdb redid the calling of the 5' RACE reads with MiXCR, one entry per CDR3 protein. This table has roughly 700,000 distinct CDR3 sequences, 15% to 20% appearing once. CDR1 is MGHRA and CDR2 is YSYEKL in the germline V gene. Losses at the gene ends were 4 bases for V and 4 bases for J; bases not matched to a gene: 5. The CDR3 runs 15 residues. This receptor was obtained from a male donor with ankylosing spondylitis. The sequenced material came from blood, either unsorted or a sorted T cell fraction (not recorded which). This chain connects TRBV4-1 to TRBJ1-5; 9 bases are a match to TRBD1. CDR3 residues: CASSPRDRGNQPQHF. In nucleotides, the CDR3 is TGCGCCAGCAGCCCCCGCGACAGGGGGAATCAGCCCCAGCATTTT.